The 9 T cell receptor beta chains in this list originate from one sample, sequenced in a study of CD8 T cells in ankylosing spondylitis. Antigens for these TCRs are unknown. One entry per CDR3 protein, called by TCRdb with MiXCR from the 5' RACE reads. Here the sample spans around 480,000 distinct CDR3 sequences, roughly 15% being singletons. Study-wide results and caveats: Among TCR beta sequences, a motif of eight highly homologous variants appeared characteristic of ankylosing spondylitis blood.

Sequencing was performed on blood, either unsorted or a sorted T cell fraction (not recorded which). The receptors were gathered from a male donor with ankylosing spondylitis.

V usage is TRBV5-6 and J usage is TRBJ1-5; D ambiguous. In germline, CDR1 is SGHDT, CDR2 YYEEEE. The CDR3 has 15 residues. V lost 4 bases and J lost 7, with 18 bases in between. Here the CDR3 DNA reads TGTGCCAGCAGCAAGCTCGGGGTTTCACGGCAGCCCCAGCATTTT. As protein: CASSKLGVSRQPQHF.

A few counts support this clonotype. The CDR3 bases are TGTGCCAGCAGCCGTTGGGACAGGGCGAGTACTGAAGCTTTCTTT. Translated: CASSRWDRASTEAFF. The J gene is TRBJ1-1, the V gene TRBV3-1, with TRBD1 matching 9 bases. The V gene's germline CDR1 is LGHDT and CDR2 YNNKEL (reference sequence). The CDR3 extends over 15 amino acids. V was pared by 4 bases and J by 5 bases, with 8 bases of the junction left unmatched.

The chain joins TRBV6-2 or TRBV6-3 to TRBJ2-3; 7 positions match TRBD1. V was pared by 2 bases and J by 2 bases, with 16 bases of the junction left unmatched. The CDR3 covers 19 residues. The germline V gene has CDR1 MNHEY and CDR2 SVGEGT. CDR3 amino acids: CASSYDEVIRDRYTDTQYF. The CDR3 nucleotides read TGTGCCAGCAGTTACGACGAGGTAATCCGGGACAGATACACAGATACGCAGTATTTT.

The CDR3 loop reads CASSLEGLRNTQYF. CDR3 nucleotides: TGCGCCAGCAGCTTGGAGGGGCTTAGGAATACGCAGTATTTT. The rearrangement links TRBV5-1 to TRBJ2-3, with D perhaps TRBD1 (5 bases). This CDR3 is built from 14 residues. The germline V gene encodes CDR1 SGHRS and CDR2 YFSETQ. V was shortened by 0 bases and J by 7 bases, with 12 bases between the two germline ends.

There are a few counts of this clonotype. The chain recombines TRBV28 with TRBJ1-2, with D hard to call. The germline gives CDR1 MDHEN, CDR2 SYDVKM. The V end was cut by 7 bases, the J end by 2 bases, with 8 bases between. The CDR3 covers 12 residues. DNA for the CDR3: TGTGCCAGCATCTCGGGCAACTATGGCTACACCTTC. Protein product: CASISGNYGYTF.

This clonotype was recorded only once. The V gene is TRBV6-1, the J gene TRBJ1-5; the match to TRBD1 covers 8 bases. CDR1 and CDR2 from the germline V gene are MNHNS and SASEGT. V lost 8 bases and J lost 0; bases outside the gene matches: 6. The CDR3 sequence is 15 residues long. CDR3 sequence (DNA): TGTGCCAGCCGACAGGGGATCTATAGCAATCAGCCCCAGCATTTT. It codes for CASRQGIYSNQPQHF.

This rearrangement joins TRBV10-1 to TRBJ1-6; the D is unclear. Germline V gene data show CDR1 as WNHNN and CDR2 as SYGVQD (reference sequence). V was pared by 4 bases and J by 10 bases, with 14 bases between. CDR3 size: 14 residues. CDR3 sequence (DNA): TGCGCCAGCAGTGTTGGATCTCCGGGGTCACCCCTCCACTTT. It yields the protein CASSVGSPGSPLHF.

The CDR3 DNA reads as TGCAGCGTTCGGAACCTGAACACTGAAGCTTTCTTT. This gives the protein CSVRNLNTEAFF. J is TRBJ1-1 and V is TRBV29-1; D is unclear. CDR1 SQVTM and CDR2 ANQGSEA come from the germline V gene. The CDR3 length is 12 residues. V shed 5 bases and J shed 0 bases, with 7 bases lying between them.

In this sample, this clonotype turned up a few times. CDR3 in amino acids: CASRPVGQNYGYTF. The CDR3 coding sequence is TGTGCCAGCCGACCTGTAGGACAGAACTATGGCTACACCTTC. The chain uses TRBV6-2 or TRBV6-3 and TRBJ1-2; TRBD1 is a possible D gene (6 bases). The germline gives CDR1 MNHEY, CDR2 SVGEGT. Trimming took off 8 bases at V and 2 bases at J, with 15 bases between the two ends. The CDR3 extends over 14 amino acids.